The 6 T cell receptor beta chains in this list originate from one sample, sequenced in a study of blood T cell repertoires in COVID-19. Measured with immunoSEQ multiplex PCR; TCRdb has only the in-frame clones, and not every one. The data hold 130,000 to 150,000 clones, with about 92% observed a single time. Sequenced input: peripheral blood. These receptors were obtained from a human donor in a cohort sampled during active COVID-19.

The rearrangement joins TRBV12-3 or TRBV12-4 to TRBJ2-7; no firm D call. This CDR3 contains 13 residues. V was pared by 3 bases and J by 6 bases, with 12 bases between. The CDR3 region has the DNA TGTGCCAGCAGTTTTGAGAGCAGGCCCGAGCAGTACTTC. Encoded protein: CASSFESRPEQYF.

The chain employs TRBV7-3 and TRBJ1-2, with D maybe TRBD1 (5 bases). Trimming pared 1 base from V and 8 bases from J, leaving 11 bases between. The CDR3 length is 13 residues. Germline loops: CDR1 SGHTA, CDR2 FQGTGA. This chain's CDR3 is CASSLNQGVGYTF. The CDR3 DNA reads as TGTGCCAGCAGCTTAAACCAGGGCGTGGGCTACACCTTC.

This clone occurred a few times. The CDR3 DNA reads as TGCGCCAGCAGCCAAGCTTCAGGGACAAGCTCCTACGAGCAGTACTTC. As protein: CASSQASGTSSYEQYF. The chain joins TRBV4-1 to TRBJ2-7, with TRBD1 as a possible D gene (6 bases). Trimming took off 1 base at V and 0 bases at J, with 13 bases between the two ends. This CDR3 contains 16 residues. From germline, CDR1 is MGHRA and CDR2 YSYEKL.

V gene TRBV27 combines with J gene TRBJ2-1, with D maybe TRBD1 (7 bases). The CDR3 is 14 residues long. In germline, CDR1 is MNHEY, CDR2 SMNVEV (reference sequence). The V end was cut by 2 bases, the J end by 9 bases, with 14 bases between. The CDR3 here is CASSLAGGPGEQFF. In DNA, the CDR3 is TGTGCCAGCAGTTTAGCAGGGGGGCCAGGTGAGCAGTTCTTC.

The chain combines TRBV19 with TRBJ1-6; TRBD1 matches at 10 bases. J was trimmed by 9 bases and V by 4 bases; bases with no gene match: 12. This CDR3 comprises 17 residues. Germline loops: CDR1 LNHDA, CDR2 SQIVND (reference sequence). The CDR3 DNA reads TGTGCCAGTAGTACCCGACAGGGGGCAAGGACGGGTTCACCCCTCCACTTT. Its protein product is CASSTRQGARTGSPLHF.

The rearrangement uses TRBV9 and TRBJ2-5, with unresolved D. The CDR3 spans 15 residues. Germline V lookup: CDR1 SGDLS, CDR2 YYNGEE. V gave up 0 bases and J gave up 1 base, with 10 bases separating them. The CDR3 reads CASSVDHESQETQYF. The CDR3 DNA reads TGTGCCAGCAGCGTAGATCACGAGTCCCAAGAGACCCAGTACTTC.